Shown below are 23 T cell receptor beta chains from a single sample sequenced in a study of blood T cell repertoires in COVID-19. Using immunoSEQ multiplex PCR, the repertoire was profiled, and TCRdb retains in-frame clones only, with some absent. The sample lists about 260,000 clones; approximately 86% were seen once. The sample consisted of peripheral blood. The receptors were gathered from a woman in her sixties or seventies with COVID-19, enrolled during active disease.

The sample holds a few counts of this clone. The chain is built from TRBV7-9 and TRBJ2-1; 8 bases are shared with TRBD2. Losses at the gene ends were 9 bases for V and 6 bases for J; bases not matched to a gene: 7. This CDR3 spans 13 amino acids. Germline CDR1 SEHNR, CDR2 FQNEAQ (reference sequence). CDR3 in amino acids: CASSGLVINEQFF. The CDR3 bases are TGTGCCAGTTCGGGACTAGTCATCAATGAGCAGTTCTTC. Drawing the rest from reference TRBV7-9 and TRBJ2-1, the complete variable domain is DTGVSQNPRHKITKRGQNVTFRCDPISEHNRLYWYRQTLGQGPEFLTYFQNEAQLEKSRLLSDRFSAERPKGSFSTLEIQRTEQGDSAMYLCASSGLVINEQFFGPGTRLTVL.

V and J are TRBV6-2 or TRBV6-3 and TRBJ2-2; D ambiguous. V was shortened by 4 bases and J by 2 bases, with 8 bases between the two germline ends. CDR1 is MNHEY and CDR2 is SVGEGT in the germline V gene. This CDR3 has 14 residues. The DNA of the CDR3 is TGTGCCAGCAGTTTATTACTAAACACCGGGGAGCTGTTTTTT. Amino acids: CASSLLLNTGELFF.

The V call is TRBV7-2, the J call TRBJ2-3; D perhaps matches TRBD2 (5 bases). Looked up from germline, CDR1 is SGHTA and CDR2 is FQGNSA. The CDR3 spans 14 residues. The germline V and J ends were trimmed by 3 bases and 2 bases, with 9 bases remaining between them. The CDR3 DNA reads as TGTGCCAGCAGCTTTGAGCGGACCACAGATACGCAGTATTTT. This gives the protein CASSFERTTDTQYF.

This clone has a handful of counts. This sequence joins TRBV7-2 and TRBJ2-3; weak D call: TRBD2 (6 bases). Per the germline V gene, CDR1 is SGHTA and CDR2 is FQGNSA. Between the trimmed V and J ends, which lost 6 bases and 3 bases, there was a span of 16 bases. CDR3 length equals 15 residues. CDR3 sequence reads: CASSPGSGVTDTQYF. DNA for the CDR3: TGTGCCAGCAGTCCCGGGAGTGGAGTAACAGATACGCAGTATTTT.

This clone was found a few times. This chain connects TRBV30 to TRBJ1-4; D is possibly TRBD1 (6 bases). Trimming took off 1 base at V and 8 bases at J, with 11 bases between the two ends. There are 13 residues in the CDR3. Germline loops: CDR1 GTSNPN, CDR2 SVGIG (reference sequence). In nucleotides, the CDR3 is TGTGCCTGGAGTGGACAGGAGAGGGAAAAACTGTTTTTT. Protein product: CAWSGQEREKLFF.

V gene TRBV4-3 combines with J gene TRBJ1-1; D is unclear. CDR3 length: 17 residues. The germline V gene has CDR1 LGHNA and CDR2 YSLEER. V gave up 0 bases and J gave up 0 bases, with 14 bases separating them. DNA of the CDR3: TGCGCCAGCAGCCAAGATCATGGTGTAGTCATGAACACTGAAGCTTTCTTT. Translation: CASSQDHGVVMNTEAFF.

This chain connects TRBV29-1 to TRBJ1-1, with D perhaps TRBD1 (5 bases). The CDR3 sequence is 14 residues long. V was cut by 0 bases and J by 1 base, with 9 bases left in between. CDR1 is SQVTM and CDR2 is ANQGSEA in the germline V gene. As DNA, the CDR3 is TGCAGCGTTGAAGAGGTGGGGGGGAACACTGAAGCTTTCTTT. Translating it yields CSVEEVGGNTEAFF.

The sample holds one count of this clone. This CDR3 is CAISDGLAGVGTGELFF. In DNA form, the CDR3 reads TGTGCCATCAGTGACGGACTAGCGGGAGTGGGCACCGGGGAGCTGTTTTTT. J is TRBJ2-2 and V is TRBV10-3; TRBD2 matches 13 bases. The CDR3 is 17 amino acids. Trimming removed 3 bases from V and 4 bases from J; junction bases left unmatched: 5. Germline loops: CDR1 ENHRY, CDR2 SYGVKD.

The rearrangement joins TRBV5-5 to TRBJ2-7; possible D gene TRBD1, 5 bases. This CDR3 spans 15 amino acids. The germline V gene has CDR1 SGHKS and CDR2 YYEKEE (reference sequence). V lost 0 bases and J lost 1, with 11 bases in between. CDR3 coding DNA: TGTGCCAGCAGCTTGGTGTGGCAGGGATCCTACGAGCAGTACTTC. The encoded protein is CASSLVWQGSYEQYF.

In this sample, this clone turned up many times. The DNA for the CDR3 is TGTGCCAGAAGCTTGGGACTTTGTGTGTGTTACGAGCAGTACTTC. Its protein product is CARSLGLCVCYEQYF. This chain uses TRBV5-3 with TRBJ2-7; unclear D gene. TRBV5-3 is treated as an ORF (open reading frame) with a function not yet certain. Trimming shortened V by 0 bases and J by 4 bases, and 14 bases separated the two germline ends. This CDR3 comprises 15 residues.

The chain employs TRBV5-5 and TRBJ1-4; the D gene is possibly TRBD1 (6 bases). This CDR3 spans 15 amino acids. Germline loops: CDR1 SGHKS, CDR2 YYEKEE (reference sequence). Deletions cut 2 bases from V and 7 bases from J, with 15 bases between. The CDR3 DNA reads as TGTGCCAGCAGCTTCAGACAGGCACTAGGTGAAAAACTGTTTTTT. Translated, it gives CASSFRQALGEKLFF.

The J gene is TRBJ2-5, the V gene TRBV6-5, with D possibly TRBD2 on 7 matching bases. This CDR3 has 13 residues. The V end was cut by 6 bases, the J end by 6 bases, with 14 bases between. CDR1 is MNHEY, CDR2 SVGAGI, per germline. CDR3 sequence reads: CASSPSGGQTQYF. The CDR3 DNA reads as TGTGCCAGCAGCCCCTCCGGGGGGCAGACCCAGTACTTC.

The CDR3 coding sequence is TGCAGCGGGGCCCTCTCCTACAATGAGCAGTTCTTC. This gives the protein CSGALSYNEQFF. This chain uses TRBV29-1 with TRBJ2-1; no firm D call. Trimming pared 7 bases from V and 0 bases from J, leaving 7 bases between. The CDR3 extends over 12 amino acids. Germline V gene sequence: CDR1 SQVTM, CDR2 ANQGSEA.

This clone is a singleton in its sample. The CDR3 bases are TGTGCCAGCAGCGTGGGCCCTGGAAACACCATATATTTT. It yields the protein CASSVGPGNTIYF. The chain couples TRBV12-3 or TRBV12-4 to TRBJ1-3; no definite D call. V was clipped by 6 bases and J by 2 bases, with 8 bases between them. The CDR3 length is 13 residues.

The chain employs TRBV5-8 and TRBJ2-7; 9 nucleotides align to TRBD2. Germline V gene data show CDR1 as SGHTS and CDR2 as YDEGEE. The V segment lost 4 bases and the J segment 3 bases; nucleotides outside the gene matches: 5. The CDR3 consists of 14 residues. The CDR3 sequence is CASSLGLAYYEQYF. The CDR3 nucleotides are TGTGCCAGCAGCCTGGGACTAGCTTACTACGAGCAGTACTTC.

The chain combines TRBV2 with TRBJ2-1; D is possibly TRBD2 (5 bases). Deletions cut 3 bases from V and 4 bases from J, with 13 bases between. The germline gives CDR1 SNHLY, CDR2 FYNNEI. The CDR3 loop spans 15 amino acids. CDR3 region: CASSETGSGYNEQFF. Written as DNA, the CDR3 is TGTGCCAGCAGTGAGACGGGATCGGGTTACAATGAGCAGTTCTTC.

The chain has TRBV7-6 and TRBJ1-5; D call uncertain. The V end was cut by 2 bases, the J end by 0 bases, with 8 bases between. The CDR3 sequence is 15 residues long. CDR1 is SGHVS and CDR2 is FNYEAQ in the germline V gene. The CDR3 DNA sequence: TGTGCCAGCAGCTTAAACCCTAATAGCAATCAGCCCCAGCATTTT. Translated, it gives CASSLNPNSNQPQHF.

CDR3 in DNA: TGTGCCAGCTCACCACGGATAGCGGTAGATGAGGGGGAGCAGTACTTC. Protein product: CASSPRIAVDEGEQYF. The chain uses TRBV18 and TRBJ2-7; the D gene is possibly TRBD2 (6 bases). The V gene lost 1 base and the J gene lost 7 bases, with 20 bases spanning the gap. Germline CDR1 is KGHSH and CDR2 is LQKENI. The CDR3 is 16 amino acids.

This chain links TRBV9 with TRBJ2-1; 13 bases agree with TRBD2. V trimming: 3 bases; J trimming: 7 bases; junction bases outside the gene matches: 4. The CDR3 length is 15 residues. Germline V lookup: CDR1 SGDLS, CDR2 YYNGEE. The CDR3 loop is CASSGTSGRGNEQFF. In DNA, the CDR3 is TGTGCCAGCAGCGGTACTAGCGGGAGGGGGAATGAGCAGTTCTTC.

Only a few counts were recorded for this clone. The genes are TRBV5-1 and TRBJ2-7; 8 bases map to TRBD2. This CDR3 comprises 14 residues. The V and J ends lost 1 base and 6 bases, in that order; junction bases with no gene match: 6. Looked up from germline, CDR1 is SGHRS and CDR2 is YFSETQ. The CDR3 DNA sequence: TGCGCCAGCAGCTTGAGCGGGAGACCCTTCGAGCAGTACTTC. Residues: CASSLSGRPFEQYF.

The genes are TRBV5-4 and TRBJ2-1, with TRBD1 matching over 9 bases. Germline V gives CDR1 SGHNT, CDR2 YYREEE (reference sequence). V lost 0 bases and J lost 1; bases outside the gene matches: 2. The CDR3 runs 16 residues. The CDR3 is CASSLDRGQSYNEQFF. The DNA of the CDR3 is TGTGCCAGCAGCTTGGACAGGGGGCAATCCTACAATGAGCAGTTCTTC.

J is TRBJ1-6 and V is TRBV20-1; no clear D gene. CDR3 length: 16 residues. V lost 3 bases, J lost 0 bases, and 12 bases lay in between. The germline V gene encodes CDR1 DFQATT and CDR2 SNEGSKA (reference sequence). Here the CDR3 DNA reads TGCAGTGCTAGTTATGTTTCCAGCTCCTATAATTCACCCCTCCACTTT. It yields the protein CSASYVSSSYNSPLHF.

This chain links TRBV4-2 with TRBJ2-7; 13 bases line up with TRBD2. V trimming: 3 bases; J trimming: 2 bases; junction bases outside the gene matches: 7. The CDR3 length is 17 residues. CDR1 is LGHNA, CDR2 YNFKEQ, per germline. CDR3 region: CASSQHLGTSGAYEQYF. CDR3 sequence (DNA): TGTGCCAGCAGCCAGCATCTAGGGACTAGCGGGGCCTACGAGCAGTACTTC.